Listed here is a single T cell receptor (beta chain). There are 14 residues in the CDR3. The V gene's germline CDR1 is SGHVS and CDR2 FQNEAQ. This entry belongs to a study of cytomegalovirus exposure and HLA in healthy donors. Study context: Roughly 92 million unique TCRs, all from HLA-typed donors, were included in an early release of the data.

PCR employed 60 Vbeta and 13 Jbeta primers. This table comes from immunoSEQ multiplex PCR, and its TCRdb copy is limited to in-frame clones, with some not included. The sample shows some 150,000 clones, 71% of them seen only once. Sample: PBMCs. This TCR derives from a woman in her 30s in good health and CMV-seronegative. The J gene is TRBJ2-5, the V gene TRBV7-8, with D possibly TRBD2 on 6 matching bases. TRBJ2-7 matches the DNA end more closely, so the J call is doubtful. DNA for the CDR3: TGTGCCAGCAGCTTCGGGACTCATGCCTACGAGCAGTACTTC. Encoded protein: CASSFGTHAYEQYF.